This passage covers 21 T cell receptor beta chains from one sample sequenced in a study of CD8+ T cells in alopecia areata. RNA, once extracted, was reverse transcribed into cDNA for use as the sequencing template. Repertoires were generated with immunoSEQ multiplex PCR, while TCRdb's copy carries only in-frame clones and drops some. This repertoire lists about 270,000 clones without singletons; more than 0.95% sits in the top ten. Pooled cutaneous lymph node cells were sorted using CD4, CD8alpha, NKG2D, NKG2ACE and other markers. Sequenced: CD4+ T cells sorted from a lymph node. The receptor set was obtained from a C3H/HeJ mouse with alopecia areata. This strain's MHC haplotype is H2-k.

In this sample, this clone turned up a few times. Gene names are the mouse ones. The read comes to an end 4 residues before the CDR3 does, leaving the germline J gene to fill in the end. At the DNA level, this CDR3 is encoded by other sequences in the same sample as well. The chain is built from TRBV1 and TRBJ2-1; 7 nucleotides agree with TRBD2. The junction had 5 bases not matched to a gene; V was cut back by 0 bases and J by 3 bases. The CDR3 extends over 16 amino acids. Germline-derived CDR1 and CDR2 are NSQYPW and LRSPGD (reference sequence). The CDR3 sequence: CTCSADLGGSYAEQFF. CDR3 DNA, as far as it was read: TGCACCTGCAGTGCAGATCTTGGGGGGAGCTATGCT.

To note about this clone: The junction does not match germline at one end; this may be a read error. Germline and genes: mouse. Sequencing ends 4 residues short of the CDR3 end; the germline J gene provides the rest. The J gene is TRBJ2-2, the V gene TRBV13-2, with 8 bases aligning to TRBD1. Per the germline V gene, CDR1 is NNHNN and CDR2 is SYGAGS (reference sequence). The CDR3 spans 16 residues. The sequenced part of the CDR3 DNA is TGTGCCAGCGCTGATGACGGACAGGGACACACCGGG. It is translated as CASADDGQGHTG. The CDR3 reads in full as CASADDGQGHTGQLYF.

As concerns this clone: The gene names here belong to mouse. Other DNA sequences in this specimen translate into the identical CDR3. Incomplete CDR3 DNA: TGTGCCAGCAGTATAGCACAGGGTGGTGCAGAA. Its protein product is CASSIAQGGAE. The entire CDR3 protein is CASSIAQGGAETLYF. The chain couples TRBV19 to TRBJ2-3, with D perhaps matching TRBD1 (6 bases). The read terminates 4 residues ahead of where the CDR3 ends, so the germline J gene completes it. Between the trimmed V and J ends, which lost 0 bases and 1 base, there was a span of 9 bases. CDR1 and CDR2 from the germline V gene are FNHDT and SITEND (reference sequence). This CDR3 spans 15 amino acids.

This clone was picked up a small number of times. Gene names are mouse gene names. The CDR3 end is not reached by the read, which stops 4 residues before it; the germline J gene fills it in. The chain is built from TRBV31 and TRBJ2-3, with TRBD2 matching 9 bases. The CDR3 sequence is 16 residues long. Germline lookup yields CDR1 GKSSPN and CDR2 SITVG. Unmatched junction bases numbered 6, after V lost 2 bases and J lost 0 bases. CDR3 DNA, as far as it was read: TGTGCCTGGAGTTCGACTGGGGGTTCTAGTGCAGAA. Translating it yields CAWSSTGGSSAE. The full CDR3 is CAWSSTGGSSAETLYF.

As for this clone: The germline and genes are mouse ones. The sequenced fragment ends 4 residues before the CDR3 boundary, so the rest is inferred from the germline J gene. The V gene is TRBV19, the J gene TRBJ2-7; no clear D gene. Germline CDR1 and CDR2: FNHDT and SITEND (reference sequence). The CDR3 runs 13 residues. The CDR3 loop reads CASSISQQYEQYF. The DNA read from the CDR3 is TGTGCCAGCAGTATCTCCCAGCAATAT.

This clone was picked up a small number of times. The listed genes are named as in mouse. The read comes to an end 4 residues before the CDR3 does, leaving the germline J gene to fill in the end. This same CDR3 is encoded by further DNA sequences in the sample. This chain connects TRBV13-3 to TRBJ2-3; D gene unclear. Trimming left V 0 bases short and J 3 bases short, with 5 bases between. This CDR3 has 13 residues. CDR1 is NNHDY, CDR2 SYVADS, per germline. The sequenced part of the CDR3 DNA is TGTGCCAGCAGTGATGGCCAGGCAGAA. Translated, it gives CASSDGQAE. The full CDR3 protein is CASSDGQAETLYF.

The table lists this clone with many counts. Gene names are mouse gene names. CDR3 DNA (partial): TGTGCCAGCAGCTTGGCAGGGGGCCTTTCCTATAATTCGCCC. This translates into CASSLAGGLSYNSP. The whole CDR3 reads CASSLAGGLSYNSPLYF. The V and J genes are TRBV3 and TRBJ1-6; 8 positions match TRBD1. The missing CDR3 end, 3 residues past where the read stops, is filled in from the germline J gene. TRBJ1-6 is recorded as an ORF, its role being uncertain. The V gene end was trimmed by 3 bases and the J gene end by 0 bases; junction bases not matched to a gene: 4. The length of the CDR3 is 17 residues. Per the germline V gene, CDR1 is SNHLY and CDR2 is FYNGKV (reference sequence).

This clone has just a few counts. Mouse names are used for the genes. The CDR3 goes on 4 residues after the read ends, and that part is filled in from the germline J gene. The sample contains more than one DNA sequence encoding this CDR3. The chain recombines TRBV17 with TRBJ1-1, with D possibly being TRBD1 (5 bases). V was trimmed by 0 bases and J by 3 bases, leaving 8 bases between them. The V gene's germline CDR1 is MNHDT and CDR2 YYDKIL. The CDR3 is 14 residues long. CDR3: CASSRDQGDTEVFF. The part of the CDR3 DNA that was read is TGTGCTAGCAGTAGAGATCAAGGGGACACA.

This clone was detected only a few times. Gene names and germline match the mouse. Sequencing ends 4 residues short of the CDR3 end; the germline J gene provides the rest. The rearrangement uses TRBV31 and TRBJ2-2, with 7 bases lining up with TRBD2. CDR1 and CDR2 (germline): GKSSPN, SITVG. Trimming at V came to 3 bases and at J to 1 base, leaving 5 bases not matched to a gene. The CDR3 sequence is 15 residues long. The CDR3 DNA, read in part, is TGTGCCTGGAGCCGACTGGGTCTAAACACCGGG. This sequence encodes CAWSRLGLNTG. The entire CDR3 protein is CAWSRLGLNTGQLYF.

Worth noting for this clone: These gene names are mouse names. Sequencing ends 4 residues short of the CDR3 end; the germline J gene provides the rest. The genes are TRBV5 and TRBJ2-1; 10 nucleotides line up with TRBD2. After removal of 2 bases from V and 3 bases from J, the junction contained 4 bases not matched to a gene. Germline CDR1 reads LGHNA; CDR2 reads YNLKQL (reference sequence). This CDR3 is 16 amino acids long. CDR3 amino acids: CASSQRLGGLYAEQFF. The covered CDR3 bases are TGTGCCAGCAGCCAAAGACTGGGGGGACTCTATGCT.

In the case of this clone: Mouse gene names and germline throughout. With the read ending 4 residues before the CDR3 end, the germline J gene is used to fill in that end. The chain recombines TRBV19 with TRBJ2-4; tentative D call: TRBD1 (5 bases). The CDR3 extends over 15 amino acids. The germline V gene encodes CDR1 FNHDT and CDR2 SITEND (reference sequence). Trimming took 2 bases from V and 0 from J, leaving 10 bases between them. The sequenced CDR3 bases are TGTGCCAGCAGTATTCAGGGAGATAGTCAAAAC. Translated, it gives CASSIQGDSQN. The full CDR3 protein reads CASSIQGDSQNTLYF.

This clone was counted a few times. Gene labels here are mouse ones. Coverage ceases 4 residues before the CDR3 finishes, and the germline J gene fills in the end. At the DNA level, this CDR3 is encoded by other sequences in the same sample as well. V and J are TRBV1 and TRBJ2-1; 7 positions agree with TRBD2. The germline CDR1 and CDR2 sequences are NSQYPW and LRSPGD (reference sequence). Germline trimming cut 3 bases from V and 3 bases from J; bases unmatched to any gene: 2. The CDR3 totals 14 residues. The CDR3: CTCSAGGGYAEQFF. The CDR3 DNA, read in part, is TGCACCTGCAGTGCCGGGGGGGGCTATGCT.

This clone was counted a few times. Gene names denote mouse genes. The CDR3 is cut off 4 residues early in the read; its end comes from the germline J gene. Other DNA variants within this sample encode the same CDR3. The V call is TRBV19, the J call TRBJ2-5, with 7 bases lining up with TRBD1. The junction had 3 bases not matched to a gene; V was cut back by 2 bases and J by 3 bases. CDR1 FNHDT and CDR2 SITEND come from the germline V gene (reference sequence). This CDR3 comprises 14 residues. Here the CDR3 reads CASSMGQIQDTQYF. The sequenced part of the CDR3 DNA is TGTGCCAGCAGTATGGGACAGATACAAGAC.

Concerning this clone: Germline and genes here are mouse. Read data end 4 residues before the CDR3 end; the end is taken from the germline J gene. This chain connects TRBV5 to TRBJ1-2; 7 bases match TRBD1. Germline V gene data show CDR1 as LGHNA and CDR2 as YNLKQL (reference sequence). The CDR3 length is 13 residues. This chain's CDR3 is CASSQDTGDDYTF. The part of the CDR3 DNA that was read is TGTGCCAGCAGCCAAGATACAGGGGAC.

To note about this clone: Mouse gene names apply. The read halts 4 residues ahead of the CDR3 end, with the missing end drawn from the germline J gene. This chain links TRBV1 with TRBJ2-3; possible D gene TRBD1, 7 bases. V gave up 3 bases and J gave up 0 bases, with 10 bases separating them. The CDR3 spans 15 residues. The germline gives CDR1 NSQYPW, CDR2 LRSPGD (reference sequence). CDR3 bases read: TGCACCTGCAGTGCCCAGGGGGGTAGTGCAGAA. It yields the protein CTCSAQGGSAE. The whole CDR3 region reads CTCSAQGGSAETLYF.

This clone has just a few counts. Mouse germline and gene names are used. The read finishes 4 residues shy of the CDR3 end, and the germline J gene is used to complete it. The V call is TRBV1, the J call TRBJ2-2; 9 nucleotides align to TRBD1. J was trimmed by 5 bases and V by 0 bases; bases with no gene match: 1. CDR1 is NSQYPW, CDR2 LRSPGD, per germline (reference sequence). CDR3 length: 15 residues. CDR3 protein: CTCSAEGTGTGQLYF. The sequenced part of the CDR3 DNA is TGCACCTGCAGTGCAGAAGGGACAGGGACCGGG.

Concerning this clone itself: Gene names denote mouse genes. The DNA ends 4 residues before the CDR3 does, and the rest of the CDR3 is filled in from the germline J gene. V and J are TRBV19 and TRBJ2-4; D uncertain. This CDR3 is built from 13 residues. V gave up 1 base and J gave up 0 bases, with 3 bases separating them. Germline V gives CDR1 FNHDT, CDR2 SITEND (reference sequence). The CDR3 DNA, read in part, is TGTGCCAGCAGTATAAGGAGTCAAAAC. It is translated as CASSIRSQN. The whole CDR3 protein is CASSIRSQNTLYF.

This clone was counted at least ten times. All gene names here are mouse names. The CDR3 goes on 4 residues after the read ends, and that part is filled in from the germline J gene. V gene TRBV13-3 combines with J gene TRBJ2-2; maybe TRBD2 (6 bases). CDR3 length equals 14 residues. Trimming left V 2 bases short and J 1 base short, with 6 bases between. Germline values: CDR1 NNHDY, CDR2 SYVADS. The CDR3: CASSEGGNTGQLYF. The sequenced CDR3 bases are TGTGCCAGCAGTGAGGGGGGAAACACCGGG.

For this clone: Germline and genes: mouse. Sequencing ends 4 residues short of the CDR3 end; the germline J gene provides the rest. V usage is TRBV13-1 and J usage is TRBJ2-7; 9 bases line up with TRBD2. The CDR3 is 14 amino acids. Per germline, CDR1 NSHNY and CDR2 SYGAGN. CDR3: CASSEPGGGYEQYF. Incomplete CDR3 DNA: TGTGCCAGCAGTGAACCTGGGGGGGGATAT.

Many counts were recorded for this clone. The gene names given are mouse names. Read coverage stops 4 residues before the CDR3 terminus; the germline J gene supplies the remainder. At the DNA level, this CDR3 is encoded by other sequences in the same sample as well. The genes are TRBV19 and TRBJ1-2; 8 nucleotides line up with TRBD1. The CDR3 contains 14 residues. Germline CDR1 and CDR2: FNHDT and SITEND (reference sequence). The junction had 3 bases not matched to a gene; V was cut back by 2 bases and J by 3 bases. CDR3 region: CASSIRGRDSDYTF. Incomplete CDR3 DNA: TGTGCCAGCAGTATCAGGGGGCGCGACTCC.

This clone was counted only a few times. Gene names are mouse gene names. From the germline J gene comes the end of the CDR3, since the read stops 4 residues before it. Other nucleotide sequences in the sample specify the same CDR3. J is TRBJ2-5 and V is TRBV5; D might be TRBD2 (6 bases). CDR3 length: 14 residues. CDR1 is LGHNA and CDR2 is YNLKQL in the germline V gene (reference sequence). CDR3 bases read: TGTGCCAGCAGCCAAGAAGCTGGGGAAGAC. This sequence encodes CASSQEAGED. The entire CDR3 protein is CASSQEAGEDTQYF.